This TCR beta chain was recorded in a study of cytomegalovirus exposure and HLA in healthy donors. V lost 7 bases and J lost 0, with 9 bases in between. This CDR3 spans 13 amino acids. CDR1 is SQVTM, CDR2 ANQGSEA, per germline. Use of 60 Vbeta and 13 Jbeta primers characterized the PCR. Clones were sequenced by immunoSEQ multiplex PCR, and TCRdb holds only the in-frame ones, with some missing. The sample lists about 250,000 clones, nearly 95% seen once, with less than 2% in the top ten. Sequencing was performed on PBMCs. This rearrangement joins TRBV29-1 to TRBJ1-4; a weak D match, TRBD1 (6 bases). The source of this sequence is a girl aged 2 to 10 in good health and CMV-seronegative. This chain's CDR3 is CSAGQSTNEKLFF. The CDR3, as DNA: TGCAGCGCCGGACAGTCAACTAATGAAAAACTGTTTTTT.